The sequence of this T cell receptor beta chain was determined in a study of spatial heterogeneity in lung cancer. One entry per CDR3 protein, called by TCRdb with MiXCR from the 5' RACE reads. Of about 23,000 distinct CDR3 sequences in the sample, over 3% were seen once. There are many counts of this clonotype. The CDR3 is 15 residues long. Germline V gene sequence: CDR1 DFQATT, CDR2 SNEGSKA (reference sequence). Germline trimming cut 6 bases from V and 4 bases from J; bases unmatched to any gene: 12. Time point meaning: sample taken at primary tumor resection. Patients with untreated early-stage non-small cell lung cancer, numbering some 72, were the donors.

The source was PBMCs, collected at surgery. The chain joins TRBV20-1 to TRBJ2-3, with 8 bases that match TRBD2. The sequence was collected from a female donor with early-stage non-small cell lung cancer. The DNA for the CDR3 is TGCAGTGCCACCCCGGAGCAGCGGGAGCCAGATACGCAGTATTTT. Translating it yields CSATPEQREPDTQYF.